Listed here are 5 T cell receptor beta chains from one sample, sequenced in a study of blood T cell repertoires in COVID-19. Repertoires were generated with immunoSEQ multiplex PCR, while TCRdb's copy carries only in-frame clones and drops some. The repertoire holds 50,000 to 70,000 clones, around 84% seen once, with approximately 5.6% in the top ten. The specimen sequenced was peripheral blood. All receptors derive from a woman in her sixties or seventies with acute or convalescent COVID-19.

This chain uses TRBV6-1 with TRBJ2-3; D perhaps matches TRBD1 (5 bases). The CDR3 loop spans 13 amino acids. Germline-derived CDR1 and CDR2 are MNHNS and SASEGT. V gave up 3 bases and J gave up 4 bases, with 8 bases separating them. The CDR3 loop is CASSDRVPDTQYF. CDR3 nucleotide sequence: TGTGCCAGCAGTGACAGGGTCCCAGATACGCAGTATTTT.

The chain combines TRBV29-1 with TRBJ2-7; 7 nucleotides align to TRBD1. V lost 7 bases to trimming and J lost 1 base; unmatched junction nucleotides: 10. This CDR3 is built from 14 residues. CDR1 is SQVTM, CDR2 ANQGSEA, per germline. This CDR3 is CSESEGAGSYEQYF. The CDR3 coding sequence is TGCAGCGAGTCAGAGGGGGCAGGATCCTACGAGCAGTACTTC.

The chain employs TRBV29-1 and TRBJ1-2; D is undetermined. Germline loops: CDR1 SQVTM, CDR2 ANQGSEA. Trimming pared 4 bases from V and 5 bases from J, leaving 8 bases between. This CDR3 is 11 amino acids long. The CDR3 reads CSVAAGYGYTF. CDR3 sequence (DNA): TGCAGCGTTGCAGCGGGGTATGGCTACACCTTC.

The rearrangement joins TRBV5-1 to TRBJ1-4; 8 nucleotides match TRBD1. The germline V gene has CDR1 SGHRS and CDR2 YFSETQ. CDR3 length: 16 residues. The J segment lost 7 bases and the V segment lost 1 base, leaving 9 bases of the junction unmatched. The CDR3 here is CASSLLRQGSGEKLFF. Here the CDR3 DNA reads TGCGCCAGCAGCTTGCTCAGACAGGGGAGCGGTGAAAAACTGTTTTTT.

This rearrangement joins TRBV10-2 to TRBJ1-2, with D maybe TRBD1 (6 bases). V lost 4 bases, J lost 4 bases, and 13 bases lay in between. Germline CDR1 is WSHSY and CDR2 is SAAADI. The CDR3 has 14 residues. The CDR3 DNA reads TGCGCCAGCAGTGCGGGGGGGCCCGGCTATGGCTACACCTTC. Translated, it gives CASSAGGPGYGYTF.